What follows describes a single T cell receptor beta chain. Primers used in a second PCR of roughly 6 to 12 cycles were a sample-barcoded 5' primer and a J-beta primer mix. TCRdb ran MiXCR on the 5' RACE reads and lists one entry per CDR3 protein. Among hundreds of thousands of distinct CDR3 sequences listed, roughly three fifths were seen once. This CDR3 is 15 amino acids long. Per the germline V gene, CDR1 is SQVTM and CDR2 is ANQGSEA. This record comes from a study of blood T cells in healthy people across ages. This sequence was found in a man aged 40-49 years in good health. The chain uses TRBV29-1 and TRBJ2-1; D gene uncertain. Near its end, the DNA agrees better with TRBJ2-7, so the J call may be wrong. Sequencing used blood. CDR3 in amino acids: CSVDSQRSSYNEQYF. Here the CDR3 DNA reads TGCAGCGTCGACTCCCAGCGTAGCTCCTACAATGAGCAGTACTTC.